The T cell receptor beta chain under discussion was sequenced for a study of T cell responses to AZD1222 COVID-19 vaccine. Study-level results: Donors in the cohort were predominantly white British and more often female, and clonal diversity was possibly underestimated.

To note about this clone: Its specificity is unknown.

Libraries were prepared by immunoSEQ multiplex PCR; TCRdb keeps only in-frame clonotypes and omits some of them. In the table there are about 180,000 clones, less than 90% of which are singletons. The CDR3 loop spans 16 amino acids. Losses at the gene ends were 4 bases for V and 0 bases for J; bases not matched to a gene: 7. CDR1 is SGHRS and CDR2 is YFSETQ in the germline V gene. This TCR came from an adult in good health. Sample: peripheral blood, taken on day 0 of AZD1222 vaccination. The chain combines TRBV5-1 with TRBJ1-3; TRBD1 aligns across 7 bases. CDR3 sequence (DNA): TGCGCCAGCAGCCGGGACAGCTTAAACTCTGGAAACACCATATATTTT. Its translation is CASSRDSLNSGNTIYF.